Included here is one T cell receptor (beta chain) sequence, with context. It has no known antigen specificity. The record has no base qualities; no much larger clone is one base away. Sorted T cell subsets were CFSE-labeled and co-cultured for around 5 days with allogeneic regulatory or mature dendritic cells at a 1:10 DC:T ratio. FACS was used to sort naive T cells as CD45RA+ cells and memory T cells as CD45RO+ CD4+ or CD8+ cells. A couple of healthy control subjects provided the T cells used for TCR sequencing. The Qiagen DNeasy Blood & Tissue Kit was used to extract genomic DNA. The TCRbeta CDR3 regions were amplified in a multiplexed two-step PCR with Vbeta-specific forward primers and Jbeta-specific reverse primers. TCRbeta libraries were sequenced on an Illumina instrument through the immunoSEQ service. Under the source paper's analysis protocol: IMGT annotation was used to assign V, D and J genes, and synthetic CDR3 analogues were used to correct the counts for multiplex PCR bias. Repertoire clonality was computed in the immunoSEQ Analyzer as one minus normalized Shannon entropy. Fisher's exact test with Benjamini-Hochberg false discovery rate control was used to define clonal expansion, with two-tailed P<0.01. The source is immuneACCESS, and TCRdb retained only in-frame sequences with V and J called. Part of the clones is not carried over; for the studies checked, unresolved V genes explain less than half of this, and the remainder is unexplained. That table furnishes V, J and clone size, whereas the DNA furnished D and trimming. The sample table records about 20,000 clones; approximately 85% of these occur just once. Of the sample, around 0.68% falls within the top ten clones.

The CDR3 runs 16 residues from the cysteine to the phenylalanine. This entry keeps only the CDR3 DNA: 48 bases, framed from base 1. CDR1 and CDR2, per the germline V gene (reference sequence), are SEHNR and FQNEAQ. V and J lose 1 base and 6 bases, and a span of 16 bases separates them. The data are from a study of regulatory dendritic cells for organ transplantation (dated by TCRdb to about 2017). Some background on the complete study: To make regulatory dendritic cells, monocytes were cultured with vitamin D3 on days 0 and 4 and with IL-10 on day 4. On day 6, LPS was added to the DC cultures to test how the DCs responded to a strong maturation-inducing agent. Before and after allostimulation with regulatory or mature dendritic cells, TCRbeta repertoires were sequenced from sorted naive and memory CD4+ and CD8+ T cells. Beyond this particular receptor, the publication reports: The repertoires of naive CD4+ and CD8+ T cells were highly diverse, while memory cell repertoires were less diverse, with memory CD8+ cells being the most oligoclonal. The authors pointed out considerable heterogeneity between individuals in the alloreactive memory CD8+ T cell pool, and only a couple of subjects were sequenced. Among the resting subsets, memory CD8+ T cells contained the most alloreactive TCR clonotypes. In both subjects, allostimulation led to expansion of memory CD8+ clones, although regulatory dendritic cells appeared to cause more limited expansion than mature dendritic cells did.

The V gene is TRBV7-9 and the J gene is TRBJ2-1; the D gene is perhaps TRBD2, on 6 matching bases. Sequencing used naive CD4+ T cells from blood cultured with regulatory dendritic cells. The cell subset or site label of this sample denotes: CD45RA+ naive T cells. This receptor was identified in a human donor in good health. The CDR3 protein sequence reads: CASSLGGLPRGNEQFF. The nucleotides are TGTGCCAGCAGCTTAGGGGGACTCCCGCGGGGCAATGAGCAGTTCTTC.